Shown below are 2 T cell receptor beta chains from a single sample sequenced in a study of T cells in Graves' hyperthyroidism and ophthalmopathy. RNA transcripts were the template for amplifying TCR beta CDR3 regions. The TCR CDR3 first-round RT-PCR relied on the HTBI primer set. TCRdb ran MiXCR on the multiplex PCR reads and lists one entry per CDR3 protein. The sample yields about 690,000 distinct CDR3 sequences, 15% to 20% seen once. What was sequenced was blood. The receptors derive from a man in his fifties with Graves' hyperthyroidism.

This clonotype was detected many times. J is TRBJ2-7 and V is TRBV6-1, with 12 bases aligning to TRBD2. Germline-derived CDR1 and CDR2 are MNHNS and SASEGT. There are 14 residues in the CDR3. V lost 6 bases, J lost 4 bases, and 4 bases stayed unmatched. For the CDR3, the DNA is TGTGCCAGCAGCCTAGCGGGAGGGAAATACGAGCAGTACTTC. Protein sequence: CASSLAGGKYEQYF.

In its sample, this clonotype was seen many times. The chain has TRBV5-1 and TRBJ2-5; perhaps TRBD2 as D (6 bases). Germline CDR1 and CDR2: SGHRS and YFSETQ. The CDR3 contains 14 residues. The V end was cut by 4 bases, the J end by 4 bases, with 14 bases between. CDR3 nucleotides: TGCGCCAGCAGCGTCGCAACGGGAGTAGAGACCCAGTACTTC. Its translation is CASSVATGVETQYF. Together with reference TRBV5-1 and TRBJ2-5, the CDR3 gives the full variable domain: KAGVTQTPRYLIKTRGQQVTLSCSPISGHRSVSWYQQTPGQGLQFLFEYFSETQRNKGNFPGRFSGRQFSNSRSEMNVSTLELGDSALYLCASSVATGVETQYFGPGTRLLVL.